This is a list of T cell receptor beta chains from one sample in a study of early T cells in non-severe SARS-CoV-2 infection. One entry per CDR3 protein, called by TCRdb with MiXCR from the 5' RACE reads. This repertoire shows fewer than 85,000 distinct CDR3 sequences, roughly 15% found once; its top ten account for less than 15%. Sequencing was carried out using whole blood. These receptor sequences come from an adult who was a healthcare worker with PCR-confirmed SARS-CoV-2 infection or an uninfected control (not recorded which). Each CDR3 is given with its conserved first and last residue. D genes are given only for firm matches. A clone size is listed for some rows: how often the clone was seen (once, few, many), or a class if it is expanded.

size: NA; V: TRBV7-8; D: NA; J: TRBJ1-2; CDR3: CASSLGVMDTLNYGYTF; DNA: TGTGCCAGCAGCTTAGGGGTAATGGACACCCTTAACTATGGCTACACCTTC
size: NA; V: TRBV12-3/TRBV12-4; D: TRBD2; J: TRBJ2-3; CDR3: CASSPEREPDTQYF; DNA: TGTGCCAGCAGTCCGGAGCGGGAGCCAGATACGCAGTATTTT
size: NA; V: TRBV19; D: NA; J: TRBJ1-2; CDR3: CASSRGDFYGGYTF; DNA: TGTGCCAGTAGTAGGGGGGACTTTTATGGTGGCTACACCTTC
size: NA; V: TRBV7-9; D: NA; J: TRBJ1-1; CDR3: CASSLADDTEAFF; DNA: TGTGCCAGCAGCTTAGCGGACGACACTGAAGCTTTCTTT
size: few; V: TRBV7-8; D: NA; J: TRBJ2-1; CDR3: CASSPTSSNEQFF; DNA: TGTGCCAGCAGCCCGACTAGTTCCAATGAGCAGTTCTTC
size: NA; V: TRBV5-1; D: TRBD1; J: TRBJ2-1; CDR3: CASSYRDRDYNEQFF; DNA: TGCGCCAGCAGCTACCGGGACAGGGACTACAATGAGCAGTTCTTC
size: few; V: TRBV11-3; D: TRBD1; J: TRBJ2-7; CDR3: CASTPPPGQGGSYEQYF; DNA: TGTGCCAGCACCCCCCCCCCGGGACAGGGTGGCTCCTACGAGCAGTACTTC
size: NA; V: TRBV7-9; D: NA; J: TRBJ1-1; CDR3: CASSLAHGEAFF; DNA: TGTGCCAGCAGTCTAGCGCATGGGGAAGCTTTCTTT
size: NA; V: TRBV18; D: NA; J: TRBJ2-3; CDR3: CASSPYREPPDF; DNA: TGTGCCAGCTCACCTTATAGGGAGCCTCCGGATTTT
size: many; V: TRBV12-3/TRBV12-4; D: TRBD1; J: TRBJ1-1; CDR3: CASTIQGMTEAFF; DNA: TGTGCCAGCACAATACAGGGGATGACTGAAGCTTTCTTT
size: once; V: TRBV7-2; D: NA; J: TRBJ1-6; CDR3: CAGSSDVSYNSPLHF; DNA: TGTGCCGGCAGCTCGGACGTCTCCTATAATTCACCCCTCCACTTT
size: few; V: TRBV5-4; D: NA; J: TRBJ2-5; CDR3: CASSLVGGEEETQYF; DNA: TGTGCCAGCAGCTTGGTGGGGGGCGAGGAAGAGACCCAGTACTTC
size: NA; V: TRBV29-1; D: NA; J: TRBJ1-2; CDR3: CSVKQWVDGGYTF; DNA: TGCAGCGTCAAACAGTGGGTTGATGGAGGCTACACCTTC
size: NA; V: TRBV27; D: NA; J: TRBJ1-1; CDR3: CASSKDYMNTEAFF; DNA: TGTGCCAGCAGTAAGGACTATATGAACACTGAAGCTTTCTTT
size: NA; V: TRBV6-1; D: NA; J: TRBJ1-5; CDR3: CASSGSGVNQPQHF; DNA: TGTGCCAGCAGTGGATCAGGGGTCAATCAGCCCCAGCATTTT
size: few; V: TRBV29-1; D: TRBD1; J: TRBJ2-7; CDR3: CSVGGQGSYEQYF; DNA: TGCAGCGTTGGGGGACAGGGCTCCTACGAGCAGTACTTC
size: many; V: TRBV19; D: TRBD2; J: TRBJ2-1; CDR3: CASSSSGRAINEQFF; DNA: TGTGCCAGTAGCTCTAGCGGGAGGGCTATAAATGAGCAGTTCTTC
size: few; V: TRBV6-5; D: NA; J: TRBJ2-7; CDR3: CASSLAAVGEQYF; DNA: TGTGCCAGCAGTTTAGCAGCTGTTGGCGAGCAGTACTTC
size: NA; V: TRBV12-3/TRBV12-4; D: TRBD1; J: TRBJ1-4; CDR3: CASSSILRQGTNEKLFF; DNA: TGTGCCAGCAGTTCCATACTCCGACAGGGAACTAATGAAAAACTGTTTTTT
size: many; V: TRBV7-2; D: TRBD1; J: TRBJ1-5; CDR3: CASSLSKTGRYSNQPQHF; DNA: TGTGCCAGCAGCTTATCCAAGACAGGGAGATATAGCAATCAGCCCCAGCATTTT
size: many; V: TRBV29-1; D: TRBD2; J: TRBJ2-3; CDR3: CSVKEGGPDTQYF; DNA: TGCAGCGTTAAAGAGGGAGGGCCCGATACGCAGTATTTT
size: few; V: TRBV5-6; D: TRBD1; J: TRBJ1-4; CDR3: CASSPWTGGGQKLFF; DNA: TGTGCCAGCAGCCCCTGGACAGGAGGAGGACAAAAACTGTTTTTT
size: few; V: TRBV12-3/TRBV12-4; D: NA; J: TRBJ2-7; CDR3: CASSLGGPPYEQYF; DNA: TGTGCCAGCAGTTTGGGGGGGCCCCCCTACGAGCAGTACTTC
size: NA; V: TRBV19; D: NA; J: TRBJ1-5; CDR3: CASSPRGYNQPQHF; DNA: TGTGCCAGTAGCCCCCGGGGTTATAATCAGCCCCAGCATTTT
size: many; V: TRBV11-3; D: NA; J: TRBJ2-3; CDR3: CASSLGTGPDTQYF; DNA: TGTGCCAGCAGCCTAGGGACGGGTCCTGATACGCAGTATTTT
size: NA; V: TRBV5-8; D: NA; J: TRBJ1-3; CDR3: CATRRGESGNTIYF; DNA: TGTGCCACCAGGAGAGGGGAGTCTGGAAACACCATATATTTT